This TCR beta chain emerged from a study of T-cell memory formation after mild COVID-19. Study-level background: Clustering of TCRs was largely donor specific.

Per germline, CDR1 SGHTA and CDR2 FQGNSA. The CDR3 has 16 residues. Trimming removed 5 bases from V and 5 bases from J; junction bases left unmatched: 9. cDNA libraries for TCR alpha and TCR beta, carrying sample barcodes and UMIs, came from 5'RACE with constant-segment primers. MiXCR, applied by TCRdb to the 5' RACE reads, yields one record per CDR3 protein. The sample includes around 400,000 distinct CDR3 sequences, about 24% of them seen just once. The sequencing input was PBMCs or a T cell subset sorted from them (not recorded which). This TCR derives from an adult woman who had mild COVID-19 (a few samples of this study predate the infection). Cell type and time point are not known. The chain employs TRBV7-2 and TRBJ2-5; TRBD2 matches at 12 bases. The CDR3 DNA reads TGTGCCAGCAGCGTAATTGGGCTAGCGGGAGGGGAGACCCAGTACTTC. This codes for CASSVIGLAGGETQYF.